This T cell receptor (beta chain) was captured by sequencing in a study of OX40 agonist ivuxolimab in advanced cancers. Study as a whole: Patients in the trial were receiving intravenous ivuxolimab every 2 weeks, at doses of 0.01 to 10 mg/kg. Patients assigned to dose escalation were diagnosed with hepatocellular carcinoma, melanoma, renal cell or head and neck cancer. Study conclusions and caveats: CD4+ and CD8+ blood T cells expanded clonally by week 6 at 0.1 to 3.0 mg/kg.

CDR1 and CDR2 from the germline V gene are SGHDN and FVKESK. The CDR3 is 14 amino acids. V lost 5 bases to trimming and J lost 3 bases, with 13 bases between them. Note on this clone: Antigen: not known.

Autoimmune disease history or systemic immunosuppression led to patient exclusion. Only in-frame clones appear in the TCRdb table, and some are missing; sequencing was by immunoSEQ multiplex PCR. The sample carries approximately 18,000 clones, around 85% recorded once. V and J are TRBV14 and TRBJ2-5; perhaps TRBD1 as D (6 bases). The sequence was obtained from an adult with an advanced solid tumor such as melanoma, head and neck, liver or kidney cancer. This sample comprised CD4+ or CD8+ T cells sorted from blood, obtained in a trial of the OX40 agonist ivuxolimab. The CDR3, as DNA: TGTGCCAGCAGCAAAAAGACAGGAAAAGAGACCCAGTACTTC. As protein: CASSKKTGKETQYF.